These 3 T cell receptor beta chains originate from one sample sequenced in a study. Each CDR3 protein is one row after TCRdb ran MiXCR on the 5' RACE reads. The sample yields about 55,000 distinct CDR3 sequences, about 15% seen once. Input material: naive CD4+ T cells sorted from blood. As to subset: naive CD4+ T cells, CD4+CD45RA+CD25-. These receptors all stem from a female donor with breast cancer.

This rearrangement joins TRBV14 to TRBJ1-1; D is possibly TRBD1 (6 bases). The CDR3 contains 15 residues. Germline CDR1 is SGHDN and CDR2 is FVKESK. V was trimmed by 2 bases and J by 8 bases, leaving 18 bases between them. The CDR3 loop reads CASSQNQGTTNEAFF. The CDR3 bases are TGTGCCAGCAGCCAAAACCAAGGGACAACCAACGAAGCTTTCTTT.

The rearrangement joins TRBV5-1 to TRBJ1-2, with 9 bases identical to TRBD1. Germline V gene data show CDR1 as SGHRS and CDR2 as YFSETQ. Trimming took 3 bases from V and 5 from J; bases not matched to a gene: 2. The CDR3 covers 13 residues. CDR3 residues: CASSWGQGYGYTF. CDR3 nucleotide sequence: TGCGCCAGCAGCTGGGGACAGGGTTATGGCTACACCTTC.

This clonotype was found many times. The V and J genes are TRBV5-1 and TRBJ1-5; D ambiguous. V lost 0 bases, J lost 6 bases, and 7 bases lay in between. This CDR3 has 13 amino acids. In germline, CDR1 is SGHRS, CDR2 YFSETQ. This CDR3 is CASSLGDGQPQHF. The CDR3 DNA reads TGCGCCAGCAGCTTGGGGGATGGTCAGCCCCAGCATTTT. The whole variable domain, filled in from reference TRBV5-1 and TRBJ1-5, reads KAGVTQTPRYLIKTRGQQVTLSCSPISGHRSVSWYQQTPGQGLQFLFEYFSETQRNKGNFPGRFSGRQFSNSRSEMNVSTLELGDSALYLCASSLGDGQPQHFGDGTRLSIL.